These T cell receptor beta chains were read from a single sample in a study of blood T cell repertoires in COVID-19. Clones were read by immunoSEQ multiplex PCR, and TCRdb kept only the in-frame ones, dropping some. The sample comprises more than 70,000 clones, approximately 86% of which are singletons, and over 20% rests with the top ten. The source material was peripheral blood. All receptors come from a woman older than 75 in a cohort sampled during active or convalescent COVID-19. CDR3s leave out the opening cysteine and the closing phenylalanine or tryptophan. Rows may omit the clone size; those that give it use once, few, many or a size class.

cdr3_length | v_call | clone_size | cdr3_aa
13 | TRBV5-4 | NA | ASSLEGLTSYEQY
12 | TRBV7-9 | NA | ASSLHRMNTEAF
14 | TRBV5-5 | NA | ASSFYAGIFTDTQY
12 | TRBV6-5 | few | ASTRGQGGSPLH
16 | TRBV7-8 | NA | ASSLAEVIRSVDNEQF
15 | TRBV10-1 | NA | ASKSMLAGAPTDTQY
14 | TRBV3-1/TRBV3-2 | NA | ASSQGADSGAYEQY
12 | TRBV28 | NA | ASREQGRFTEAF
13 | TRBV11-3 | NA | ASSLGTKPGNTIY
12 | TRBV7-2 | NA | ASSNRGWGTEAF
13 | TRBV6-5 | NA | ASSYSLAGSGELF
12 | TRBV5-1 | once | ASSFRQTNTEAF
12 | TRBV30 | NA | AWRLAGGNYGYT
15 | TRBV9 | NA | ASSVDPGSSYNSPLH
15 | TRBV15 | NA | ATSAGQGSGANEKLF
15 | TRBV7-9 | once | ASSPRTGTGEAYEQY
12 | TRBV3-1/TRBV3-2 | NA | ASSQDGPGGGYT
13 | TRBV7-9 | NA | ASSYTGQANEKLF
14 | TRBV6-5 | NA | ASSYSAGSSYNEQF
14 | TRBV25-1 | NA | ASSPAGTGELGELF
12 | TRBV28 | NA | ASSPKAGQETQY
15 | TRBV5-3 | NA | ARSLFEASILFYEQY
13 | TRBV5-8 | NA | ASSLRTGGPYEQY
14 | TRBV6-1 | few | ASSEALGSSTDTQY
12 | TRBV9 | NA | ASSVGGRQETQY
11 | TRBV5-4 | NA | ASSLGSTYEQY
11 | TRBV5-6 | NA | ASSPGGAQPQH
15 | TRBV3-1/TRBV3-2 | few | ASSQDTNRVQYQPQH
13 | TRBV10-3 | NA | AISEGRPPNTEAF
13 | TRBV11-2 | NA | ASSLPYRGTGELF
13 | TRBV7-9 | NA | ASSLDRFGNQPQH
12 | TRBV3-1/TRBV3-2 | NA | ASSQVSPSGAQY
13 | TRBV27 | NA | ASSFGRGEFNGYT
13 | TRBV11-2 | NA | ASSGLLAASYEQY
14 | TRBV24-1 | NA | ATAPGAGTYQETQY
15 | TRBV4-2 | NA | ASSQEGLTGWYDEQF
12 | TRBV30 | NA | AWSLGTDQETQY
11 | TRBV6-1 | NA | ASSEYGNYGYT
13 | TRBV7-9 | NA | ASSLASGATYGYT
12 | TRBV29-1 | NA | SVEDTTADEKLF
13 | TRBV7-9 | NA | ASSFMASGRDTQY
15 | TRBV5-1 | NA | ASSLSPSLLFTDTQY
11 | TRBV6-5 | NA | ASRSTGAYGYT
13 | TRBV11-2 | NA | ASSLGPSRGQPQH
15 | TRBV10-3 | NA | AISVKGGGPGANVLT
10 | TRBV2 | NA | ASGGSYNEQF
11 | TRBV30 | NA | AWSIAGGKTQY
13 | TRBV5-1 | NA | ASSPAEDRPYEQY